Each of the 28 T cell receptor beta chains below was sequenced from the same sample in a study of T cell responses to AZD1222 COVID-19 vaccine. TCRdb's table, derived via immunoSEQ multiplex PCR, lists solely in-frame clones and lacks some. Altogether around 78,000 clones are present, about nine tenths being singletons, with the ten largest covering approximately 4.2%. The material sequenced was peripheral blood, taken on day 0 of AZD1222 vaccination. The receptors derive from an adult in good health.

The chain is built from TRBV12-3 or TRBV12-4 and TRBJ1-1; unclear D gene. This CDR3 spans 11 amino acids. The ends were cut back, 2 bases at V and 5 bases at J, with 3 bases in the middle. The CDR3 DNA is TGTGCCAGCAGTTTAAGTACTGAAGCTTTCTTT. Translated, it gives CASSLSTEAFF.

The sample holds one count of this clone. The chain combines TRBV4-2 with TRBJ2-7; D may correspond to TRBD1 or TRBD2 (6 bases each). Per germline, CDR1 LGHNA and CDR2 YNFKEQ. CDR3 length equals 15 residues. V was cut by 2 bases and J by 5 bases, with 16 bases left in between. The CDR3 coding sequence is TGTGCCAGCAGCCAATGGGGGGCACCTGGCGACGAGCAGTACTTC. Its protein product is CASSQWGAPGDEQYF.

The genes are TRBV4-2 and TRBJ2-6; D may be TRBD1 or TRBD2 (5 bases each). This CDR3 is 17 amino acids long. Trimming removed 0 bases from V and 3 bases from J, with 12 bases in between. Germline CDR1 reads LGHNA; CDR2 reads YNFKEQ. The CDR3 coding sequence is TGTGCCAGCAGCCAAGAAATTCGGGGCTTTGGGGCCAACGTCCTGACTTTC. Encoded protein: CASSQEIRGFGANVLTF.

The gene calls are TRBV4-1 and TRBJ1-4; D is ambiguous. The germline CDR1 and CDR2 sequences are MGHRA and YSYEKL. With 7 bases removed from V and 2 bases from J, the gap between germline ends came to 8 bases. CDR3 size: 13 residues. The CDR3 is CASKVSTNEKLFF. The CDR3 DNA follows: TGCGCCAGCAAGGTTAGCACTAATGAAAAACTGTTTTTT.

The chain combines TRBV19 with TRBJ2-7; the D gene could be TRBD1 or TRBD2 (5 bases each). This CDR3 has 15 amino acids. The germline V gene encodes CDR1 LNHDA and CDR2 SQIVND (reference sequence). Trimming removed 1 base at V and 2 bases at J, with 12 bases between. This chain's CDR3 is CASSIGGDGTYEQYF. Here the CDR3 DNA reads TGTGCCAGTAGTATAGGAGGGGACGGTACCTACGAGCAGTACTTC. Drawing the rest from reference TRBV19 and TRBJ2-7, the complete variable domain is DGGITQSPKYLFRKEGQNVTLSCEQNLNHDAMYWYRQDPGQGLRLIYYSQIVNDFQKGDIAEGYSVSREKKESFPLTVTSAQKNPTAFYLCASSIGGDGTYEQYFGPGTRLTVT.

The genes are TRBV11-3 and TRBJ2-5; D uncertain. The germline V gene has CDR1 SGHNT and CDR2 YENEEA. The V end lost 5 bases, the J end lost 2 bases, and 12 bases lay between the germline ends. The CDR3 sequence is 14 residues long. The CDR3 bases are TGTGCCAGCAGCCCATGGCGGCCTCAAGAGACCCAGTACTTC. It yields the protein CASSPWRPQETQYF.

This clone occurred a few times. The CDR3 sequence: CASGRQGPTNTGELFF. Here the CDR3 DNA reads TGCGCCAGCGGCCGACAGGGGCCGACGAACACCGGGGAGCTGTTTTTT. J is TRBJ2-2 and V is TRBV5-1, with 8 bases fitting TRBD1. Germline loops: CDR1 SGHRS, CDR2 YFSETQ. The CDR3 contains 16 residues. J was trimmed by 0 bases and V by 7 bases; bases with no gene match: 8.

The V call is TRBV19, the J call TRBJ1-2; D gene unclear. The CDR3 has 11 amino acids. The germline V gene has CDR1 LNHDA and CDR2 SQIVND (reference sequence). V lost 3 bases and J 6 bases, leaving 5 bases between the germline ends. Written as DNA, the CDR3 is TGTGCCAGTAGTATCATGGATGGCTACACCTTC. It encodes CASSIMDGYTF.

This chain links TRBV7-7 with TRBJ2-5; no clear D. V was shortened by 4 bases and J by 3 bases, with 12 bases between the two germline ends. The CDR3 consists of 14 residues. CDR1 SSHAT and CDR2 FNYEAQ come from the germline V gene (reference sequence). CDR3 DNA sequence: TGTGCCAGCAGCTCCCCGGCGACCGAAGAGACCCAGTACTTC. The encoded protein is CASSSPATEETQYF.

The J gene is TRBJ1-3, the V gene TRBV6-1; D remains unclear. CDR3 length equals 15 residues. The V end lost 3 bases, the J end lost 1 base, and 10 bases lay between the germline ends. Per the germline V gene, CDR1 is MNHNS and CDR2 is SASEGT. DNA of the CDR3: TGTGCCAGCAGTGAGAGGCTAGTGTCTGGAAACACCATATATTTT. Protein sequence: CASSERLVSGNTIYF.

The chain has TRBV10-3 and TRBJ2-7; D not certain. The germline gives CDR1 ENHRY, CDR2 SYGVKD. V lost 3 bases and J lost 2, with 11 bases in between. The CDR3 covers 14 residues. The CDR3 reads CAISEPAGTYEQYF. CDR3 sequence (DNA): TGTGCCATCAGTGAACCAGCAGGCACCTACGAGCAGTACTTC.

V usage is TRBV12-3 or TRBV12-4 and J usage is TRBJ1-4, with unresolved D. V lost 5 bases to trimming and J lost 5 bases, with 3 bases between them. CDR3 length: 11 residues. Here the CDR3 reads CASSQNEKLFF. The CDR3 DNA sequence: TGTGCCAGCAGTCAGAATGAAAAACTGTTTTTT.

The chain carries TRBV5-1 and TRBJ1-1; 9 nucleotides agree with TRBD1. CDR3 length: 14 amino acids. Per germline, CDR1 SGHRS and CDR2 YFSETQ. Unmatched junction bases numbered 6, after V lost 4 bases and J lost 5 bases. The CDR3 bases are TGCGCCAGCAGCACCGACAGGGGGATTACTGAAGCTTTCTTT. Its translation: CASSTDRGITEAFF.

DNA for the CDR3: TGTGCCAGCAGCGTAGGTTCCGGGGAGCTGTTTTTT. Residues: CASSVGSGELFF. The chain uses TRBV9 and TRBJ2-2; D is ambiguous. This CDR3 has 12 amino acids. V was clipped by 0 bases and J by 6 bases, with 3 bases between them. CDR1 is SGDLS and CDR2 is YYNGEE in the germline V gene.

The V and J genes are TRBV7-8 and TRBJ1-5; 7 bases line up with TRBD1. This CDR3 comprises 17 residues. Germline V gene lookup returns CDR1 SGHVS and CDR2 FQNEAQ. V trimming: 5 bases; J trimming: 0 bases; junction bases outside the gene matches: 10. CDR3 region: CASSPRDSLYSNQPQHF. DNA of the CDR3: TGTGCCAGCAGCCCTCGGGACAGCTTATATAGCAATCAGCCCCAGCATTTT.

This clone was counted a single time. This sequence joins TRBV24-1 and TRBJ2-3; 8 nucleotides match TRBD2. Unmatched junction bases numbered 7, after V lost 1 base and J lost 2 bases. The germline V gene has CDR1 KGHDR and CDR2 SFDVKD. The CDR3 length is 17 residues. CDR3 sequence reads: CATSDLGAGGYTDTQYF. CDR3 sequence (DNA): TGTGCCACCAGTGATTTAGGGGCGGGAGGTTACACAGATACGCAGTATTTT.

The CDR3 DNA is TGTGCCAGCAGTGAATTAAGCGGGGGGGCCACAGAGACCCAGTACTTC. The encoded protein is CASSELSGGATETQYF. J is TRBJ2-5 and V is TRBV6-1; 10 nucleotides agree with TRBD2. V lost 2 bases to trimming and J lost 4 bases; unmatched junction nucleotides: 7. CDR3 size: 16 residues. Per germline, CDR1 MNHNS and CDR2 SASEGT.

J is TRBJ1-4 and V is TRBV24-1; D is undetermined. V was shortened by 5 bases and J by 1 base, with 7 bases between the two germline ends. Germline V gene data show CDR1 as KGHDR and CDR2 as SFDVKD. The length of the CDR3 is 14 residues. The CDR3 here is CATSGDGTNEKLFF. CDR3 nucleotides: TGTGCCACCAGTGGGGATGGAACTAATGAAAAACTGTTTTTT.

J is TRBJ1-5 and V is TRBV7-8, with D tentatively TRBD1 (5 bases). Deletions cut 5 bases from V and 0 bases from J, with 17 bases between. CDR1 and CDR2 (germline): SGHVS, FQNEAQ. The CDR3 length is 17 residues. The chain's CDR3 is CASSRKGRRYSNQPQHF. CDR3 bases: TGTGCCAGCAGCCGCAAGGGACGGCGTTATAGCAATCAGCCCCAGCATTTT. Looking up the rest from reference TRBV7-8 and TRBJ1-5 gives the full variable domain: GAGVSQSPRYKVAKRGQDVALRCDPISGHVSLFWYQQALGQGPEFLTYFQNEAQLDKSGLPSDRFFAERPEGSVSTLKIQRTQQEDSAVYLCASSRKGRRYSNQPQHFGDGTRLSIL.

The rearrangement uses TRBV5-5 and TRBJ1-1; maybe TRBD1 (6 bases). The germline CDR1 and CDR2 sequences are SGHKS and YYEKEE (reference sequence). The length of the CDR3 is 14 residues. Trimming took off 4 bases at V and 1 base at J, with 11 bases between the two ends. CDR3 protein: CASSGGTPNTEAFF. CDR3 nucleotides: TGTGCCAGCAGCGGCGGGACACCGAACACTGAAGCTTTCTTT.

The V gene is TRBV6-6, the J gene TRBJ1-5, with D tentatively TRBD1 (6 bases). CDR1 and CDR2 from the germline V gene are MNHNY and SVGAGI (reference sequence). Trimming stripped 6 bases from V and 4 bases from J, with 7 bases between. This CDR3 spans 12 amino acids. CDR3 coding DNA: TGTGCCAGCAGGCAGGGGAATCAGCCCCAGCATTTT. This codes for CASRQGNQPQHF.

V usage is TRBV2 and J usage is TRBJ2-7; TRBD2 aligns across 8 bases. Germline values: CDR1 SNHLY, CDR2 FYNNEI. V shed 8 bases and J 0 bases; nucleotides not matched to a gene: 6. The CDR3 is made up of 14 amino acids. Here the CDR3 reads CASLGAGASYEQYF. Written as DNA, the CDR3 is TGTGCCAGCCTTGGAGCGGGAGCCTCCTACGAGCAGTACTTC.

This clone was recorded once. The J gene is TRBJ1-3, the V gene TRBV2; D not resolved. The V gene's germline CDR1 is SNHLY and CDR2 FYNNEI. There are 15 residues in the CDR3. V lost 5 bases to trimming and J lost 0 bases, with 11 bases between them. CDR3 amino acids: CASSLDPSSGNTIYF. The DNA of the CDR3 is TGTGCCAGCAGTCTGGACCCGAGCTCTGGAAACACCATATATTTT.

The gene calls are TRBV19 and TRBJ1-2, with a weak D call TRBD1 (5 bases). CDR1 is LNHDA, CDR2 SQIVND, per germline (reference sequence). The CDR3 runs to 15 residues. Between the trimmed V and J ends, which lost 5 bases and 1 base, there was a span of 14 bases. CDR3 in DNA: TGTGCCAGTAGTCCCCCAGGGAGCATTAACTATGGCTACACCTTC. This gives the protein CASSPPGSINYGYTF.

The chain combines TRBV21-1 with TRBJ1-1; the tabulated D call, TRBD1, remains unverified against the DNA. TRBV21-1 is reported as a pseudogene. CDR3 length: 17 amino acids. The CDR3 is CASSNRYRGLFYTEAFF. CDR3 DNA sequence: TGTGCCAGCAGCAATCGATACAGGGGGCTGTTTTACACTGAAGCTTTCTTT.

CDR3 in amino acids: CASSLGLGQPQHF. The CDR3 DNA follows: TGTGCCAGCAGCTTAGGGCTCGGTCAGCCCCAGCATTTT. The chain recombines TRBV11-2 with TRBJ1-5; D gene unclear. Germline values: CDR1 SGHAT, CDR2 FQNNGV. This CDR3 has 13 residues. With 1 base removed from V and 6 bases from J, the gap between germline ends came to 7 bases.

V and J are TRBV29-1 and TRBJ1-1; no definite D call. The CDR3 runs 12 residues. Trimming removed 5 bases from V and 2 bases from J, with 9 bases in between. Germline V gene lookup returns CDR1 SQVTM and CDR2 ANQGSEA. The CDR3: CSVSRLNTEAFF. The CDR3 bases are TGCAGCGTTTCGCGACTAAACACTGAAGCTTTCTTT.

This chain links TRBV6-5 with TRBJ1-5, with D possibly TRBD1 on 6 matching bases. The germline V gene has CDR1 MNHEY and CDR2 SVGAGI. This CDR3 spans 15 amino acids. Trimming removed 6 bases at V and 0 bases at J, with 12 bases between. As DNA, the CDR3 is TGTGCCAGCAGATACGGGACACCTAGCAATCAGCCCCAGCATTTT. As protein: CASRYGTPSNQPQHF.